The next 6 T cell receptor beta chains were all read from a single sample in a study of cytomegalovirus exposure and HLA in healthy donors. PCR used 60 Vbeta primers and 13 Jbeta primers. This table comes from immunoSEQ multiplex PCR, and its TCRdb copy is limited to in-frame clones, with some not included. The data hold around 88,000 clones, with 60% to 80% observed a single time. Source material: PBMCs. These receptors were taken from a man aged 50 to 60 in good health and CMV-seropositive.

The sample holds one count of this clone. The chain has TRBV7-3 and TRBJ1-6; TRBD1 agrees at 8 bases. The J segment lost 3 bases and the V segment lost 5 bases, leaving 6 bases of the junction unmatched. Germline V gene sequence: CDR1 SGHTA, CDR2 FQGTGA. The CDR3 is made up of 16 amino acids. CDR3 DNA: TGTGCCAGCAGCCATGGACAGGGCCTCTATAATTCACCCCTCCACTTT. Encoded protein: CASSHGQGLYNSPLHF.

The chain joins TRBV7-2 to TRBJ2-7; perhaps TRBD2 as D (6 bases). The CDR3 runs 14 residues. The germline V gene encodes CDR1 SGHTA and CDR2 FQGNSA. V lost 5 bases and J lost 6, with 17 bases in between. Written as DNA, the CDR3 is TGTGCCAGCAGCCTGCAGGTCCCGGAGGGCGAGCAGTACTTC. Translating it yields CASSLQVPEGEQYF.

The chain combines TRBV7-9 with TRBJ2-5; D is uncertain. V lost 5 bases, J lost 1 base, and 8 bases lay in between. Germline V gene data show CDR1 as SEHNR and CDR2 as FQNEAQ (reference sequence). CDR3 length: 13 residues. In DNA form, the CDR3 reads TGTGCCAGCAGCCCCCCACTCCAAGAGACCCAGTACTTC. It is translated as CASSPPLQETQYF.

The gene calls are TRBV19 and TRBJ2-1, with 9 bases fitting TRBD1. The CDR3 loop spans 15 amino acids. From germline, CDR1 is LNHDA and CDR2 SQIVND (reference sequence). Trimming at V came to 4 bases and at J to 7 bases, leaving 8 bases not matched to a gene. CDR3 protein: CASSTRPGTGNEQFF. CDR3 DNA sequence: TGTGCCAGTAGTACCCGTCCCGGGACAGGGAATGAGCAGTTCTTC.

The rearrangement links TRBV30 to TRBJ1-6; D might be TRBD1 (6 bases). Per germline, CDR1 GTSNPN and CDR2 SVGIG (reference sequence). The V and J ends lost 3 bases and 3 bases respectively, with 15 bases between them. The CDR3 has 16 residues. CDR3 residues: CAWRRGGPFYNSPLHF. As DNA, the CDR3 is TGTGCCTGGAGACGCGGGGGGCCCTTCTATAATTCACCCCTCCACTTT.

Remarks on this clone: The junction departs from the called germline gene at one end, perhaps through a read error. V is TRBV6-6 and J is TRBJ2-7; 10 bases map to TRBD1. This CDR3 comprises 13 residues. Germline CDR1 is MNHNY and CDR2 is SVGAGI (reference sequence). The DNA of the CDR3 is TGTGCCAGCAGTTCGGGACAGGGGATCATAGGGGACTTC. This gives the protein CASSSGQGIIGDF.